This TCR beta chain emerged from a study of cytomegalovirus exposure and HLA in healthy donors. Comment on this clone: Its specificity is unknown.

Points from the study as a whole: Later, an analysis showed that TCR beta chains associated with HLA were more clonally expanded than others that were equally common. A few chains linked to CMV were shown in vitro to be specific for CMV antigens.

CDR1 and CDR2 (germline): LNHDA, SQIVND (reference sequence). The CDR3 consists of 15 residues. V was pared by 2 bases and J by 1 base, with 12 bases between. The PCR contained 60 Vbeta and 13 Jbeta primers. Using immunoSEQ multiplex PCR, the repertoire was profiled, and TCRdb retains in-frame clones only, with some absent. The table lists roughly 100,000 clones, around four fifths of them singletons. The origin of this receptor is a man aged 40-49 years in good health and CMV-seronegative. Sequences were obtained from PBMCs. The chain links TRBV19 to TRBJ2-7, with D unresolved. In nucleotides, the CDR3 is TGTGCCAGTAGTATACTCCCGAGTCCATCCTACGAGCAGTACTTC. This codes for CASSILPSPSYEQYF.